This is a list of T cell receptor beta chains from one sample in a study of blood T cell repertoires in COVID-19. This table comes from immunoSEQ multiplex PCR, and its TCRdb copy is limited to in-frame clones, with some not included. The table records tens of thousands of clones, about 80% of them present only once. Material for sequencing was peripheral blood. All receptors come from a human donor in a cohort sampled during active COVID-19. Both conserved end residues are trimmed from each CDR3. The order of the fields is J gene, V gene, CDR3 protein.

TRBJ2-7	TRBV6-5	ASQDSSYEQY
TRBJ1-1	TRBV6-5	ASTGGWDTEAF
TRBJ2-7	TRBV9	ASSHGSGQGRYEQY
TRBJ1-2	TRBV6-6	ASSYRGQNYGYT
TRBJ2-7	TRBV7-2	ASSLASDREVPYEQY
TRBJ1-5	TRBV7-9	ASSSDYLGQGAQPQH
TRBJ2-7	TRBV18	ASSPLASGNGEQY
TRBJ2-5	TRBV3-1/TRBV3-2	ASSQDMGQGQETQY
TRBJ2-7	TRBV5-4	ASSLLASGGPNYEQY
TRBJ1-2	TRBV5-1	ASSGDRVSYGYT
TRBJ1-5	TRBV5-5	ASSLDRPNQPQH
TRBJ2-7	TRBV7-8	ASSPLPGQGASYEQY
TRBJ1-3	TRBV27	ASSLWVRGSSGNTIY
TRBJ1-2	TRBV5-1	ASSRGDRGYGYT
TRBJ2-1	TRBV6-5	ASSPGQGGSDEQF
TRBJ1-1	TRBV7-3	ASSLRWQGVNTEAF
TRBJ2-7	TRBV3-1/TRBV3-2	ASSQVPDSYYEQY
TRBJ1-2	TRBV5-1	ASSLEQGLNRQGYT
TRBJ2-1	TRBV5-1	ASSLGRGQGYNEQF
TRBJ2-7	TRBV30	AWIQLAGVEQY
TRBJ1-1	TRBV7-8	ASSLNERSEAF
TRBJ2-5	TRBV5-1	ASSLLDTRIETQY
TRBJ1-2	TRBV6-5	ASSYRGPDYGYT
TRBJ2-1	TRBV5-4	ASSLAPSGGPDNEQF
TRBJ2-1	TRBV18	ASSATQGTRYNEQF
TRBJ2-4	TRBV6-2/TRBV6-3	ASSYNLALNIQY
TRBJ2-7	TRBV11-2	ASSLGQGADEQY
TRBJ1-1	TRBV2	ASSERELTEAF
TRBJ1-1	TRBV11-3	ASSGQGMNTEAF
TRBJ2-7	TRBV30	ACRPRLATFYEQY
TRBJ2-7	TRBV25-1	ASSAPLAGVYEQY
TRBJ2-7	TRBV15	ATSGGLFSYEQY
TRBJ1-1	TRBV5-4	ASSVQGAAEAF
TRBJ2-3	TRBV7-6	ASSLVQRGITDTQY
TRBJ1-6	TRBV7-2	ASSRDRTSHSPLH
TRBJ1-1	TRBV11-2	ASSAEGSAF
TRBJ2-7	TRBV2	ASSRDRVRCEQY
TRBJ2-1	TRBV18	ASSWSGGAWMDNEQF
TRBJ2-3	TRBV19	ASSIYLAGATTTDTQY
TRBJ1-6	TRBV30	ACGDRVGSPLH
TRBJ2-1	TRBV5-4	ASSLDGQGYNEQF
TRBJ2-1	TRBV7-6	ASSLSSSGSYNEQF
TRBJ2-7	TRBV27	ASSLRAPDSIYEQY
TRBJ2-7	TRBV5-4	ASSREIGSYEQY
TRBJ1-4	TRBV5-1	ASSPTGRGEKLF
TRBJ2-2	TRBV27	ASSSGQGLANTGELF
TRBJ2-3	TRBV30	AWSVQGNTQY
TRBJ2-1	TRBV4-1	ASSQEAPSGYNEQF
TRBJ2-1	TRBV29-1	SGLDSPDEQF
TRBJ2-7	TRBV18	ASSPIPGHRTYEQY
TRBJ1-5	TRBV19	ASSGTQQGLAQH
TRBJ2-1	TRBV29-1	STLDSNNEQF
TRBJ2-3	TRBV29-1	SVGTHTDTQY
TRBJ1-5	TRBV7-9	ASSSTGSLEPQH